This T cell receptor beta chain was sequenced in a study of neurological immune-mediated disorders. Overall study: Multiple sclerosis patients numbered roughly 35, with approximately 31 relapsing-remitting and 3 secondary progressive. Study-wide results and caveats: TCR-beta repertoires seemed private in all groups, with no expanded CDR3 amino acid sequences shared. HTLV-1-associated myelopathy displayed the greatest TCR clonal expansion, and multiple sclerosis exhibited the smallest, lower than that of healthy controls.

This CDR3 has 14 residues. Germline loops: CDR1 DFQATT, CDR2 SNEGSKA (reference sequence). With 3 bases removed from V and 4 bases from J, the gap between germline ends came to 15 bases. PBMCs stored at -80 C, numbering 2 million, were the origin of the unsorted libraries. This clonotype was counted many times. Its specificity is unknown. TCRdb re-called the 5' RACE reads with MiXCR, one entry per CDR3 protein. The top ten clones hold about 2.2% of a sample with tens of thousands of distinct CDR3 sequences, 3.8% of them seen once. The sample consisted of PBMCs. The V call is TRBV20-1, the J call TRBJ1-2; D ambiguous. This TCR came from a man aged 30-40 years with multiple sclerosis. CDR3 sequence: CSARNTRRVYGYTF. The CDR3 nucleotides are TGCAGTGCTAGGAACACGCGACGGGTCTATGGCTACACCTTC.